This T cell receptor (beta chain) derives from a study of blood T cell repertoires in COVID-19. The CDR3 covers 15 residues. CDR1 and CDR2 from the germline V gene are SGHTA and FQGTGA. V was trimmed by 5 bases and J by 3 bases, leaving 16 bases between them. Original analysis: Estimates of nucleated cell counts were drawn from the amplification of reference gene primers. Clones were read by immunoSEQ multiplex PCR, and TCRdb kept only the in-frame ones, dropping some. V, J and clone size reflect that table, while D and trimming were determined from the DNA. The sample has 300,000 to 450,000 clones, around 90% seen once. This clone was detected once. Participant-given clinical history determined each cohort assignment. Cohort 3 recovery required two negative PCRs, clearance, or symptom resolution.

The source is a woman under 30 who had recovered from COVID-19. The sequencing sample was made of PBMCs or T cells enriched from blood (not recorded which). The chain links TRBV7-3 to TRBJ1-2; D might be TRBD1 (6 bases). CDR3 sequence reads: CASSPRGGRDYGYTF. CDR3 in DNA: TGTGCCAGCAGCCCTCGGGGGGGGCGCGACTATGGCTACACCTTC.